This TCR beta chain was identified in a study of blood T cell repertoires in COVID-19. Study as a whole: The origin of the acute and convalescent COVID-19 samples was the United States, Italy and Spain. T cells, B-cell-depleted T cells, or PBMCs provided the cDNA or gDNA that served as material.

In the source study's methods: Reference gene primer amplification gave nucleated cell count estimates. TCRdb keeps only in-frame clones here, not all; method: immunoSEQ multiplex PCR. That table gives V, J and clone size, and the DNA gave D and trimming. The data hold about 210,000 clones, with about 86% observed a single time. CDR1 and CDR2 from the germline V gene are SGHVS and FNYEAQ. CDR3 size: 15 residues. V lost 5 bases to trimming and J lost 4 bases; unmatched junction nucleotides: 5. Individuals drawn from 20 to 25 US areas were roughly 18 to 89 years old. This chain links TRBV7-6 with TRBJ1-2; 12 positions agree with TRBD1. Source material: PBMCs or T cells enriched from blood (not recorded which). The sequence derives from a woman aged 35 to 49 with acute COVID-19. The CDR3 bases are TGTGCCAGCAGCCAGGGGACAGGGGGCTTCTATGGCTACACCTTC. This encodes CASSQGTGGFYGYTF.